What follows are 21 T cell receptor beta chains derived from one specimen sequenced in a study of T cell repertoires in cytomegalovirus infection (dated by TCRdb to about 2019). Sequenced using an Illumina HiSeq 1500. Starting from the raw public reads, TCRdb applied fastp trimming at Q25, assembled clones with MiXCR and retained in-frame beta chains. Rows matching on CDR3 protein sequence are summarized as one entry with the most common DNA and genes. The sample has about 920,000 distinct CDR3 sequences on record, roughly 30% of them singletons. The ten largest clones take up more than 12% of the sample. The sample's treatment or condition, from its label and the paper: in vitro stimulation with specific CMV peptide epitopes to enrich CMV-specific T cells. For these receptors, no antigen is known. The sample was cultured CD8+ T cells from PBMCs, taken from culture after CMV antigen stimulation. The receptors originated from a human donor in good health (CMV status not recorded). Some clones in this sample may be carry-over from other donors' samples.

This clonotype was seen a handful of times. This chain links TRBV6-5 with TRBJ1-3; perhaps TRBD1 as D (5 bases). CDR3 size: 15 residues. Germline lookup yields CDR1 MNHEY and CDR2 SVGAGI. V lost 1 base to trimming and J lost 3 bases, with 10 bases between them. CDR3: CASSYWGTVGNTIYF. The CDR3 bases are TGTGCCAGCAGTTACTGGGGGACGGTTGGAAACACCATATATTTT.

A word on this clonotype: Compared with germline, one end of the junction differs, possibly owing to a read error. This chain links TRBV7-6 with TRBJ1-1; tentative D call: TRBD1 (5 bases). Germline V gene sequence: CDR1 SGHVS, CDR2 FNYEAQ. The CDR3 is 16 residues long. This CDR3 reads CVSSLGLGVAVFEAFF. For the CDR3, the DNA is TGTGTCAGCAGCTTAGGGTTGGGGGTTGCGGTGTTTGAAGCTTTCTTT.

This clonotype was seen only a few times. The gene calls are TRBV14 and TRBJ2-5, with a tentative D call TRBD2 (6 bases). Looked up from germline, CDR1 is SGHDN and CDR2 is FVKESK. V lost 1 base and J lost 5, with 8 bases in between. The CDR3 is 13 residues long. The CDR3 DNA reads as TGTGCCAGCAGCCAAGGCGGGGCGGAGACCCAGTACTTC. Amino acid sequence: CASSQGGAETQYF.

This clonotype was recorded a few times. The chain is built from TRBV6-2 or TRBV6-3 and TRBJ1-5, with TRBD1 as a possible D gene (5 bases). Trimming left V 3 bases short and J 3 bases short, with 9 bases between. In germline, CDR1 is MNHEY, CDR2 SVGEGT. The CDR3 runs 14 residues. The CDR3, as DNA: TGTGCCAGCAGTTATAGACAGCTCAATCAGCCCCAGCATTTT. The encoded protein is CASSYRQLNQPQHF.

This clonotype came up a few times. This chain uses TRBV20-1 with TRBJ1-4, with 9 bases matching TRBD1. Trimming at V came to 3 bases and at J to 5 bases, leaving 16 bases not matched to a gene. This CDR3 has 18 amino acids. Germline-derived CDR1 and CDR2 are DFQATT and SNEGSKA (reference sequence). CDR3 region: CSARTGGRLGVWNEKLFF. The CDR3 DNA reads TGCAGTGCTAGGACAGGGGGAAGATTGGGTGTCTGGAATGAAAAACTGTTTTTT.

V usage is TRBV5-6 and J usage is TRBJ1-2, with 12 bases identical to TRBD1. V lost 4 bases and J lost 8; bases outside the gene matches: 6. The V gene's germline CDR1 is SGHDT and CDR2 YYEEEE. This CDR3 is 14 amino acids long. CDR3 sequence: CASSVGTGGYGYTF. The CDR3 DNA sequence: TGTGCCAGCAGCGTGGGGACAGGGGGCTACGGCTACACCTTC.

This clonotype was observed a handful of times. Germline and junction disagree at one end, which may indicate a read error. The chain joins TRBV4-1 to TRBJ2-2; D remains ambiguous. Looked up from germline, CDR1 is MGHRA and CDR2 is YSYEKL. The CDR3 covers 16 residues. CDR3 amino acids: CASNIPGPLDTGELFF. The CDR3 nucleotides read TGTGCCAGCAACATCCCAGGCCCCCTTGACACCGGGGAGCTGTTTTTT.

This clonotype was observed at least ten times. The rearrangement uses TRBV7-9 and TRBJ2-1; D call uncertain. Trimming took off 8 bases at V and 2 bases at J, with 16 bases between the two ends. CDR1 and CDR2 from the germline V gene are SEHNR and FQNEAQ (reference sequence). CDR3 size: 15 residues. CDR3 residues: CASSLGAPPYNEQFF. CDR3 bases: TGTGCCAGCTCCCTCGGTGCGCCCCCCTACAATGAGCAGTTCTTC.

V is TRBV5-1 and J is TRBJ2-7; TRBD2 agrees at 8 bases. The CDR3 sequence is 16 residues long. CDR1 is SGHRS and CDR2 is YFSETQ in the germline V gene. Trimming took 5 bases from V and 0 from J; bases not matched to a gene: 10. As DNA, the CDR3 is TGCGCCAGCAGTTCGTATGAGAGCGGGGGCTCCTACGAGCAGTACTTC. It encodes CASSSYESGGSYEQYF.

V is TRBV2 and J is TRBJ2-3; D not resolved. CDR3 length: 11 amino acids. V was cut by 8 bases and J by 6 bases, with 9 bases left in between. Germline values: CDR1 SNHLY, CDR2 FYNNEI. The CDR3 DNA sequence: TGTGCCAGCCCCTTGCGGGATACGCAGTATTTT. Protein: CASPLRDTQYF.

V is TRBV2 and J is TRBJ2-2; maybe TRBD1 (5 bases). There are 12 residues in the CDR3. Germline-derived CDR1 and CDR2 are SNHLY and FYNNEI. As DNA, the CDR3 is TGTGCAGGGGAACAGGATACCGGGGAGCTGTTTTTT. Its translation is CAGEQDTGELFF. The variable domain in full, with the rest retrieved from reference TRBV2 and TRBJ2-2, is EPEVTQTPSHQVTQMGQEVILRCVPISNHLYFYWYRQILGQKVEFLVSFYNNEISEKSEIFDDQFSVERPDGSNFTLKIRSTKLEDSAMYFCAGEQDTGELFFGEGSRLTVL.

This sequence joins TRBV3-1 and TRBJ1-1, with a possible D match to TRBD1 (6 bases). V was trimmed by 6 bases and J by 4 bases, leaving 12 bases between them. Germline values: CDR1 LGHDT, CDR2 YNNKEL (reference sequence). The CDR3 consists of 13 residues. For the CDR3, the DNA is TGTGCCAGCAGAGAGGGACACCTCACTGAAGCTTTCTTT. It codes for CASREGHLTEAFF.

This chain uses TRBV27 with TRBJ1-5, with D uncertain. V gave up 2 bases and J gave up 4 bases, with 12 bases separating them. The germline CDR1 and CDR2 sequences are MNHEY and SMNVEV (reference sequence). CDR3 size: 15 residues. The CDR3 spells CASSLMAIGNQPQHF. The CDR3 bases are TGTGCCAGCAGTTTAATGGCCATCGGAAATCAGCCCCAGCATTTT.

The chain joins TRBV24-1 to TRBJ2-2, with 9 bases lining up with TRBD1. The V and J ends lost 5 bases and 4 bases, in that order; junction bases with no gene match: 7. The CDR3 spans 16 residues. In germline, CDR1 is KGHDR, CDR2 SFDVKD. The CDR3 here is CATSGNRGRATGELFF. Here the CDR3 DNA reads TGTGCCACCAGTGGAAACAGGGGGCGGGCCACCGGGGAGCTGTTTTTT.

This clonotype was seen ten or more times. The chain has TRBV7-8 and TRBJ1-4; no reliable D call. Germline values: CDR1 SGHVS, CDR2 FQNEAQ. The CDR3 has 14 residues. V gave up 3 bases and J gave up 8 bases, with 13 bases separating them. The CDR3 loop reads CASSLYGPREKLFF. The CDR3 coding sequence is TGTGCCAGCAGCTTGTACGGGCCAAGGGAAAAACTGTTTTTT.

The rearrangement uses TRBV4-1 and TRBJ2-1; no definite D call. Germline assignment: CDR1 MGHRA and CDR2 YSYEKL. The CDR3 covers 15 residues. The V gene lost 3 bases and the J gene lost 2 bases, with 11 bases spanning the gap. The CDR3 region is CASSHSLFPYNEQFF. The DNA of the CDR3 is TGCGCCAGCAGCCACAGCCTATTCCCCTACAATGAGCAGTTCTTC.

The rearrangement joins TRBV19 to TRBJ1-5; a weak D match, TRBD1 (6 bases). Germline V CDR1 and CDR2: LNHDA, SQIVND (reference sequence). This CDR3 has 12 residues. The CDR3 coding sequence is TGTGCGGTCGGGGGGGGCCCTTGGGCCCAGCATTTT. Its translation: CAVGGGPWAQHF.

This clonotype has only a few counts. This rearrangement joins TRBV9 to TRBJ2-2; D unclear. Germline CDR1 reads SGDLS; CDR2 reads YYNGEE. This CDR3 contains 17 residues. The V and J ends lost 1 base and 1 base respectively, with 14 bases between them. CDR3 coding DNA: TGTGCCAGCAGCGTAAACCCGACACGACGGAACACCGGGGAGCTGTTTTTT. Amino acids: CASSVNPTRRNTGELFF.

This clonotype was picked up many times. The rearrangement uses TRBV7-6 and TRBJ2-1; 7 nucleotides align to TRBD2. Germline V CDR1 and CDR2: SGHVS, FNYEAQ. The CDR3 consists of 16 residues. The J segment lost 3 bases and the V segment lost 1 base, leaving 6 bases of the junction unmatched. The CDR3: CASSLGGSGDYNEQFF. The DNA for the CDR3 is TGTGCCAGCAGCTTAGGAGGAAGCGGGGACTACAATGAGCAGTTCTTC. Using reference TRBV7-6 and TRBJ2-1 for the parts outside the CDR3, the full variable domain is GAGVSQSPRYKVTKRGQDVALRCDPISGHVSLYWYRQALGQGPEFLTYFNYEAQQDKSGLPNDRFSAERPEGSISTLTIQRTEQRDSAMYRCASSLGGSGDYNEQFFGPGTRLTVL.

This clonotype appeared a few times. The rearrangement links TRBV28 to TRBJ2-3, with unresolved D. V lost 3 bases and J 6 bases, leaving 13 bases between the germline ends. This CDR3 has 14 residues. Germline V gene data show CDR1 as MDHEN and CDR2 as SYDVKM. The CDR3 here is CASSFVVKGDTQYF. CDR3 nucleotide sequence: TGTGCCAGCAGTTTTGTGGTGAAGGGTGATACGCAGTATTTT.

V is TRBV15 and J is TRBJ2-1; D ambiguous. The ends were cut back, 6 bases at V and 0 bases at J, with 9 bases in the middle. Germline-derived CDR1 and CDR2 are LNHNV and YYDKDF (reference sequence). CDR3 length: 14 residues. The CDR3 protein is CATSIRRSYNEQFF. CDR3 DNA: TGTGCCACCAGTATCAGGCGCTCCTACAATGAGCAGTTCTTC.